This T cell receptor (beta chain) emerged from a study of blood T cell repertoires in COVID-19. Study-wide background: From T cells, B-cell-depleted T cells, or PBMCs came the material, which was cDNA or gDNA.

The trim removed 7 bases at V and 2 bases at J, leaving 1 base unmatched. The CDR3 length is 13 residues. Produced via immunoSEQ multiplex PCR; TCRdb's table is partial and in-frame only. The sample has under 300,000 clones, around 90% seen once. V gene TRBV12-3 or TRBV12-4 combines with J gene TRBJ1-5, with 8 bases identical to TRBD1. The origin of this receptor is a woman aged 30 to 39 who had recovered from COVID-19. Sample: PBMCs or T cells enriched from blood (not recorded which). CDR3 nucleotides: TGTGCCAGCACGGGACAGGGCAATCAGCCCCAGCATTTT. This encodes CASTGQGNQPQHF.